This T cell receptor beta chain derives from a study of blood T cells in healthy people across ages. Only a few counts were recorded for this clonotype. Its antigen remains unknown. For the second PCR, which ran for about 6 to 11 cycles, a sample-barcoded 5' primer and a J-beta primer mix were used. A template-switch adaptor with 12 random nucleotides tagged each cDNA molecule. TCRdb called the 5' RACE reads again in MiXCR, with one record for every CDR3 protein. The sample consists of some 890,000 distinct CDR3 sequences, almost 30% of them appearing once. Each donor gave 9 to 10 milliliters of peripheral blood. The study, taken as a whole, reports: PBMCs went unsorted, and a conclusive naive versus antigen-experienced comparison was therefore prevented.

These data also formed part of another study, on T cells of mothers and their children.

This TCR came from a woman aged 40 to 50 in good health. Material for sequencing was blood.

The CDR3 DNA reads as TGTGCCAGCAGCTTGGAGGGGAGCCGGACTGAAGCTTTCTTT. Translated: CASSLEGSRTEAFF. V gene TRBV5-5 combines with J gene TRBJ1-1; TRBD1 might be the D (5 bases). This CDR3 is 14 amino acids long. Trimming removed 0 bases from V and 5 bases from J, with 11 bases in between. The germline gives CDR1 SGHKS, CDR2 YYEKEE (reference sequence).